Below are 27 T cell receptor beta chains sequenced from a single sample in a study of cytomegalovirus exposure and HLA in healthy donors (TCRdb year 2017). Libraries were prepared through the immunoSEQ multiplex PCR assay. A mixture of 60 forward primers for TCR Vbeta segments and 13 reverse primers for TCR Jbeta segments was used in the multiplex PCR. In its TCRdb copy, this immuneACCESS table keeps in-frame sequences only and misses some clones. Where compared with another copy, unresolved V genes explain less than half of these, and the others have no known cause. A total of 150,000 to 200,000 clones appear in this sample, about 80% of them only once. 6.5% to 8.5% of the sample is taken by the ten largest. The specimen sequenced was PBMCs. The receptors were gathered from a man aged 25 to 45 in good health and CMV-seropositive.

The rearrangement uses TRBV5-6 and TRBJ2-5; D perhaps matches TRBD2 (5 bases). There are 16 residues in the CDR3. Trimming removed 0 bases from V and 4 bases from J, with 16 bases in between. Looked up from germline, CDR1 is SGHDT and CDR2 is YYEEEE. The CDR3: CASSLAPLSGGETQYF. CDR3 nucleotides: TGTGCCAGCAGCTTGGCCCCCCTCAGCGGAGGAGAGACCCAGTACTTC.

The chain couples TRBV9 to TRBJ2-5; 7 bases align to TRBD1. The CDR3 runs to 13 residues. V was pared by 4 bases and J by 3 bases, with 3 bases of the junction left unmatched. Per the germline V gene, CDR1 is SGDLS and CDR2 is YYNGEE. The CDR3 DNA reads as TGTGCCAGCAGCCCTGGGACAGAAGAGACCCAGTACTTC. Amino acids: CASSPGTEETQYF.

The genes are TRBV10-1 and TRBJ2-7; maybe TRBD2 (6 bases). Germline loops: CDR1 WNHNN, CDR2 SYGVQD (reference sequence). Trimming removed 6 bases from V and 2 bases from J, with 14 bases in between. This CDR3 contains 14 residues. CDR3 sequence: CASSLGEATYEQYF. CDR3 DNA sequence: TGCGCCAGCAGCCTCGGGGAGGCCACCTACGAGCAGTACTTC.

This chain's CDR3 is CASRRQGSLYEQYF. The CDR3 region has the DNA TGTGCCAGCAGGCGCCAGGGGTCCCTCTACGAGCAGTACTTC. The J gene is TRBJ2-7, the V gene TRBV2, with D possibly matching TRBD1 (6 bases). The CDR3 has 14 residues. Germline assignment: CDR1 SNHLY and CDR2 FYNNEI. V was pared by 6 bases and J by 3 bases, with 15 bases between. Supplemented by reference TRBV2 and TRBJ2-7, the full variable domain reads EPEVTQTPSHQVTQMGQEVILRCVPISNHLYFYWYRQILGQKVEFLVSFYNNEISEKSEIFDDQFSVERPDGSNFTLKIRSTKLEDSAMYFCASRRQGSLYEQYFGPGTRLTVT.

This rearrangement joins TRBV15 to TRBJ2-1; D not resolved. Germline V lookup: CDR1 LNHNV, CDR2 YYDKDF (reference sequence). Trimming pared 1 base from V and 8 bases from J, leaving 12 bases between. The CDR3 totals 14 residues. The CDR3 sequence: CATSRAVAQDEQFF. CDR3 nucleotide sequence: TGTGCCACCAGCAGAGCAGTGGCCCAGGATGAGCAGTTCTTC.

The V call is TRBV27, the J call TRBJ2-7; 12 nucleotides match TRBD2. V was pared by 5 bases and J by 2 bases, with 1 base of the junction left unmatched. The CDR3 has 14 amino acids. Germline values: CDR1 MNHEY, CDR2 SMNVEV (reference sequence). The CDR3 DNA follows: TGTGCCAGCAGTCTAGCGGGAGGGCCCTACGAGCAGTACTTC. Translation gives CASSLAGGPYEQYF.

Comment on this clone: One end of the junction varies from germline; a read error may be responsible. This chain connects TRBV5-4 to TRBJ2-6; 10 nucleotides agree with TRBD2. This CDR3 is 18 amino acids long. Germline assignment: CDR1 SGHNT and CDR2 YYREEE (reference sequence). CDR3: CAGSSKAGGPAGANVLTF. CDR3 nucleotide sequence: TGTGCCGGCAGCTCAAAAGCGGGAGGGCCCGCTGGGGCCAACGTCCTGACTTTC.

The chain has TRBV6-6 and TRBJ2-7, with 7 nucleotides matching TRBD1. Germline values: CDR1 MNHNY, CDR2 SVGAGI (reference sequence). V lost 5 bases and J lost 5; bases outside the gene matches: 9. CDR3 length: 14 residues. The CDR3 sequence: CASSDRDHSNEQYF. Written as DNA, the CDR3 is TGTGCCAGCAGTGACAGGGACCACTCGAACGAGCAGTACTTC.

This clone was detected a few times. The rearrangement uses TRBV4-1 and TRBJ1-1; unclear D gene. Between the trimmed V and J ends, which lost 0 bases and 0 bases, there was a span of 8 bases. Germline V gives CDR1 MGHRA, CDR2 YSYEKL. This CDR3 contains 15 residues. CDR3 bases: TGCGCCAGCAGCCAAGAAGTCAGCGTGAACACTGAAGCTTTCTTT. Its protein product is CASSQEVSVNTEAFF.

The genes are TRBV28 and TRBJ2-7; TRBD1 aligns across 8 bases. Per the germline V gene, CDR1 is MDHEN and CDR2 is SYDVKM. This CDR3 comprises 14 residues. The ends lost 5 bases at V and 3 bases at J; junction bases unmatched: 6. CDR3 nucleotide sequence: TGTGCCAGCAGTGAACAGGGGGGCGGCTACGAGCAGTACTTC. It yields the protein CASSEQGGGYEQYF.

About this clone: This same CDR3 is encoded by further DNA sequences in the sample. The CDR3, as DNA: TGTGCCAGCAGTCCGCCTAGGCAGGGGACCCAGTACTTC. Protein product: CASSPPRQGTQYF. The chain combines TRBV28 with TRBJ2-5; D is perhaps TRBD1 (5 bases). CDR1 is MDHEN, CDR2 SYDVKM, per germline. This CDR3 has 13 amino acids. Trimming removed 5 bases at V and 7 bases at J, with 14 bases between.

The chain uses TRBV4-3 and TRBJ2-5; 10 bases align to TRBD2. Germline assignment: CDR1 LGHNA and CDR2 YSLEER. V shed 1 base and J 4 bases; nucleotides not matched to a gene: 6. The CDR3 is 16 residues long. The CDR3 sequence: CASSQVSGGARETQYF. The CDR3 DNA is TGCGCCAGCAGCCAAGTGAGCGGGGGGGCCAGAGAGACCCAGTACTTC.

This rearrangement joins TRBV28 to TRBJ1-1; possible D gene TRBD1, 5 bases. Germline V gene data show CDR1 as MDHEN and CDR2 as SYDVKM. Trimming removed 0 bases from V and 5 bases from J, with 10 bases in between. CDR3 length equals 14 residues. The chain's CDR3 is CASSLWRQRTEAFF. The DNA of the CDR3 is TGTGCCAGCAGTTTATGGAGACAGAGGACTGAAGCTTTCTTT. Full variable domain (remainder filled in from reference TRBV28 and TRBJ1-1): DVKVTQSSRYLVKRTGEKVFLECVQDMDHENMFWYRQDPGLGLRLIYFSYDVKMKEKGDIPEGYSVSREKKERFSLILESASTNQTSMYLCASSLWRQRTEAFFGQGTRLTVV.

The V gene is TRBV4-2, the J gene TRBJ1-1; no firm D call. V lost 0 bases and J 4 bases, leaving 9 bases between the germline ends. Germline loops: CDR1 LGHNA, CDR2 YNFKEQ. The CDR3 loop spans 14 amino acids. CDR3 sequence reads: CASSQDPGSTEAFF. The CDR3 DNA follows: TGTGCCAGCAGCCAAGACCCCGGGTCCACTGAAGCTTTCTTT.

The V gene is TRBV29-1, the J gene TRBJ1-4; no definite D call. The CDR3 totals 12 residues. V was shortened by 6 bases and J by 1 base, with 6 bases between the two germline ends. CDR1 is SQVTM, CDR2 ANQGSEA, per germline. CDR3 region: CSVGGTNEKLFF. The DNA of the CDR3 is TGCAGCGTAGGAGGAACTAATGAAAAACTGTTTTTT.

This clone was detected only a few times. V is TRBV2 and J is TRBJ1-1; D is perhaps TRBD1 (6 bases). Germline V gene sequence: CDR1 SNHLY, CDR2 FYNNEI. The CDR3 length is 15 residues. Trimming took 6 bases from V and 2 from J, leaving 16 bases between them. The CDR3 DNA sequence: TGTGCCAGCAGCGGGGAAAGACAGGTAAACACTGAAGCTTTCTTT. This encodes CASSGERQVNTEAFF.

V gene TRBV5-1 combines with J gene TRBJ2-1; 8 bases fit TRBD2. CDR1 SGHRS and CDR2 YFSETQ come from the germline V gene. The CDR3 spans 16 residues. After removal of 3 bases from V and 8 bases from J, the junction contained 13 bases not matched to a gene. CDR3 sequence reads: CASSYGLERGIDEQFF. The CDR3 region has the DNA TGCGCCAGCAGCTATGGGTTGGAGCGGGGGATCGATGAGCAGTTCTTC.

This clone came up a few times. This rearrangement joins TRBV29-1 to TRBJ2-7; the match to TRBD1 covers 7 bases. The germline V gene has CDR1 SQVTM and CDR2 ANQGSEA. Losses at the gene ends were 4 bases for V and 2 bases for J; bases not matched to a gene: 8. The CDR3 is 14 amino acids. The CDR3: CSVVDAGTAYEQYF. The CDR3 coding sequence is TGCAGCGTTGTTGATGCCGGGACAGCCTACGAGCAGTACTTC.

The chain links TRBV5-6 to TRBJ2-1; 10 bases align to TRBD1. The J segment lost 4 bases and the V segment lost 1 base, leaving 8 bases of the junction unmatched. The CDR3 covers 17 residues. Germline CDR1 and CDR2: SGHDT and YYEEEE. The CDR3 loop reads CASSLPSGTGAYNEQFF. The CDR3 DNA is TGTGCCAGCAGCTTGCCATCCGGGACAGGGGCGTACAATGAGCAGTTCTTC.

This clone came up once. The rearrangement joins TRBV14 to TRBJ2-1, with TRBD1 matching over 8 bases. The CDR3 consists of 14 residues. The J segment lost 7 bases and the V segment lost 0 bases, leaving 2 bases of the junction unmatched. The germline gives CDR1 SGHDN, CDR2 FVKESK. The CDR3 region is CASSQDQGANEQFF. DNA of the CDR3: TGTGCCAGCAGCCAAGACCAGGGGGCGAATGAGCAGTTCTTC.

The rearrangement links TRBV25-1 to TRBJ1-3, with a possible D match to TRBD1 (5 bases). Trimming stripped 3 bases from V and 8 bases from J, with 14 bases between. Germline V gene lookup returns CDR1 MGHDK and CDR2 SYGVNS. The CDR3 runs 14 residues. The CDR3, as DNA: TGTGCCAGCAGTGACAGGGAAGGGATTGACACCATATATTTT. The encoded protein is CASSDREGIDTIYF.

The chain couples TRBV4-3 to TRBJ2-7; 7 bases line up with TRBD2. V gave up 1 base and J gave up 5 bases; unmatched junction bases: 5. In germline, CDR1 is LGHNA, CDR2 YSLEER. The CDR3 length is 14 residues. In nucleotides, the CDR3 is TGCGCCAGCAGCCAAGGGGAGGGGAGGGACGAGCAGTACTTC. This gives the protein CASSQGEGRDEQYF.

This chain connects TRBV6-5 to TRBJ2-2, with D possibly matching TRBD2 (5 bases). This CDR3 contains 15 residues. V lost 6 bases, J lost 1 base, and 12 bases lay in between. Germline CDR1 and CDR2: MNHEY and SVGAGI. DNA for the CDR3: TGTGCCAGCAGCCCGCGTCGGGGGAACACCGGGGAGCTGTTTTTT. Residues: CASSPRRGNTGELFF.

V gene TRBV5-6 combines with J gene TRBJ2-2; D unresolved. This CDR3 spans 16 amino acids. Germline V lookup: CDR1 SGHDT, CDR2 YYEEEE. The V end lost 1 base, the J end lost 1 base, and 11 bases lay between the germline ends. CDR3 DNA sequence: TGTGCCAGCAGCTTGTATTCAGTCGTGAACACCGGGGAGCTGTTTTTT. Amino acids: CASSLYSVVNTGELFF.

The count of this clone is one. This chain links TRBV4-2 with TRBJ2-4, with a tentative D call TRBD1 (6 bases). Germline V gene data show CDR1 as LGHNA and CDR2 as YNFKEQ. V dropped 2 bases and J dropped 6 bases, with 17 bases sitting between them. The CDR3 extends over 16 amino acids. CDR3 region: CASSQRKGENSNIQYF. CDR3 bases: TGTGCCAGCAGCCAAAGGAAGGGGGAGAACTCAAACATTCAGTACTTC.

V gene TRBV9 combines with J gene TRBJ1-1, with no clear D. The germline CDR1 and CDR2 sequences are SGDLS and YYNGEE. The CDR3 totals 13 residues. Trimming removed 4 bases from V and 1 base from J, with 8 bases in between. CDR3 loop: CASSFGRNTEAFF. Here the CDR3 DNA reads TGTGCCAGCAGCTTTGGCAGGAACACTGAAGCTTTCTTT.

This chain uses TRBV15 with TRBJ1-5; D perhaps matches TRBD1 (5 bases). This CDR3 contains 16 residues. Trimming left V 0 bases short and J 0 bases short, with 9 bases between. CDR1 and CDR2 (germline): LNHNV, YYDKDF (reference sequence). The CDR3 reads CATSREGLNSNQPQHF. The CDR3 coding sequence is TGTGCCACCAGCAGAGAGGGGCTGAATAGCAATCAGCCCCAGCATTTT.